Listed below are T cell receptor beta chains from one sample, sequenced in a study of blood T cell repertoires in COVID-19. Repertoires were generated with immunoSEQ multiplex PCR, while TCRdb's copy carries only in-frame clones and drops some. Of about 200,000 clones in the sample, roughly 80% were seen once. The source material was peripheral blood. The receptors derive from an elderly woman with acute or convalescent COVID-19. CDR3s include the opening cysteine and the closing phenylalanine or tryptophan. The order of the fields is J gene, D gene, V gene, clone size, CDR3 length, CDR3 protein, CDR3 DNA. The D gene is left open where the match is weak. Some rows have no size entry. The others give once, few or many, or a class for an expanded clone.

>TRBJ2-2|TRBD1|TRBV4-1|once|15
CASSQGTGNTGELFF
TGCGCCAGCAGCCAGGGGACAGGGAACACCGGGGAGCTGTTTTTT
>TRBJ2-3|TRBD1|TRBV7-7|NA|15
CASSGGQGGTDTQYF
TGTGCTAGCAGCGGCGGACAGGGTGGGACAGATACGCAGTATTTT
>TRBJ1-1|TRBD1|TRBV5-1|NA|14
CASSLTTGVTEAFF
TGCGCCAGCAGCTTAACGACAGGGGTGACTGAAGCTTTCTTT
>TRBJ2-1|TRBD2|TRBV18|NA|16
CASSPRVAGKGGEQFF
TGTGCCAGCTCACCAAGAGTAGCGGGGAAAGGGGGTGAGCAGTTCTTC
>TRBJ1-2|TRBD1|TRBV30|few|11
CALDRGHGYTF
TGTGCCTTAGACAGGGGCCATGGCTACACCTTC
>TRBJ1-3|TRBD1|TRBV9|NA|20
CASSVSGDRGTPLSGNTIYF
TGTGCCAGCAGCGTATCCGGAGACAGGGGGACACCCTTGTCTGGAAACACCATATATTTT
>TRBJ1-1|TRBD1|TRBV7-2|NA|15
CASSLLKGANTEAFF
TGTGCCAGCAGCTTACTTAAGGGGGCGAACACTGAAGCTTTCTTT
>TRBJ2-3|TRBD2|TRBV7-2|NA|17
CASSPSSAGGSTDTQYF
TGTGCCAGCAGCCCCAGTTCCGCGGGGGGAAGCACAGATACGCAGTATTTT
>TRBJ2-5|NA|TRBV9|NA|16
CASSSPLGGQGGTQYF
TGTGCCAGCAGCTCACCCCTAGGGGGCCAGGGAGGGACCCAGTACTTC
>TRBJ1-2|TRBD1|TRBV11-2|NA|17
CASSRNRGQGNNYGYTF
TGTGCCAGCAGCCGTAACCGAGGACAGGGGAACAACTATGGCTACACCTTC
>TRBJ2-2|NA|TRBV2|NA|15
CASSSQGKDTGELFF
TGTGCCAGCAGCTCTCAGGGAAAGGACACCGGGGAGCTGTTTTTT
>TRBJ2-1|TRBD2|TRBV6-2/TRBV6-3|NA|15
CASRPTGGRYNEQFF
TGTGCCAGCAGACCTACGGGGGGGCGTTACAATGAGCAGTTCTTC
>TRBJ1-1|TRBD1|TRBV6-2/TRBV6-3|NA|14
CASSYGTGGTEAFF
TGTGCCAGCAGTTACGGGACAGGGGGTACTGAAGCTTTCTTT
>TRBJ1-2|TRBD1|TRBV7-9|NA|14
CASSPGTGPYGYTF
TGTGCCAGCAGCCCCGGGACAGGTCCCTATGGCTACACCTTC
>TRBJ1-4|TRBD1|TRBV7-3|NA|17
CASSVAPVTGGTEKLFF
TGTGCCAGCAGCGTTGCCCCCGTGACAGGGGGCACTGAAAAACTGTTTTTT
>TRBJ2-5|TRBD2|TRBV19|NA|15
CASSIGLAGPETQYF
TGTGCCAGTAGTATAGGACTAGCGGGGCCAGAGACCCAGTACTTC